This TCR beta chain was profiled in a study of blood T cell repertoires in COVID-19. TCRdb keeps only in-frame clones here, not all; method: immunoSEQ multiplex PCR. The repertoire holds 90,000 to 110,000 clones, 84% seen once, with about 6.6% in the top ten. Trimming took 4 bases from V and 4 from J, leaving 10 bases between them. The CDR3 sequence is 13 residues long. The germline CDR1 and CDR2 sequences are LGHNA and YNFKEQ. The sequence was collected from a woman aged 50 to 60 with acute or convalescent COVID-19. Sequencing was performed on peripheral blood. The chain recombines TRBV4-2 with TRBJ1-1, with D tentatively TRBD1 (6 bases). This CDR3 reads CASSPQGLTEAFF. DNA for the CDR3: TGTGCCAGCAGCCCTCAGGGGCTCACTGAAGCTTTCTTT.